Listed below are T cell receptor beta chains from one sample, sequenced in a study of blood T cells in healthy people across ages. TCRdb passed the 5' RACE reads through MiXCR, listing each CDR3 protein once. The table lists roughly 500,000 distinct CDR3 sequences, approximately 25% of them singletons. Sequencing was performed on blood. Receptor source: a woman aged 70-85 years in good health. The CDR3 runs from the conserved cysteine through the conserved F or W. The order of the fields is clone size, CDR3 length, V gene, D gene, J gene, CDR3 DNA, CDR3 protein. D genes are given only for firm matches. Some rows have no size entry. The others give once, few or many, or a class for an expanded clone.

size: NA; length: 14; V: TRBV20-1; D: NA; J: TRBJ2-1; DNA: TGCACTGCCCAAGAGGAGGGCCGAGGGAATGAGCAGTTCTTC; CDR3: CTAQEEGRGNEQFF
size: few; length: 15; V: TRBV4-2; D: NA; J: TRBJ1-6; DNA: TGTGCCAGCAGCCAAGGTAGCACCTATAATTCACCCCTCCACTTT; CDR3: CASSQGSTYNSPLHF
size: few; length: 14; V: TRBV7-3; D: NA; J: TRBJ2-1; DNA: TGTGCCAGCAGCACGTCGGCAGCCTACAATGAGCAGTTCTTC; CDR3: CASSTSAAYNEQFF
size: NA; length: 15; V: TRBV6-6; D: TRBD1; J: TRBJ2-1; DNA: TGTGCCAGCAGTTACTCCACAGGGGGCTTTAATGAGCAGTTCTTC; CDR3: CASSYSTGGFNEQFF
size: NA; length: 13; V: TRBV10-3; D: TRBD1; J: TRBJ1-5; DNA: TGTGCCACCGGACAGGGGGTTGATCAGCCCCAGCATTTT; CDR3: CATGQGVDQPQHF
size: NA; length: 13; V: TRBV20-1; D: TRBD1; J: TRBJ2-1; DNA: TGCAGTGCTCACAGGGGGCTTGGGAATGAGCAGTTCTTC; CDR3: CSAHRGLGNEQFF
size: NA; length: 12; V: TRBV2; D: TRBD1; J: TRBJ1-1; DNA: TGTGCCGGCGGGGGACAGGGGATTGAAGCTTTCTTT; CDR3: CAGGGQGIEAFF
size: few; length: 16; V: TRBV11-3; D: NA; J: TRBJ1-1; DNA: TGTGCCAGCAGCTTATCAGGGGACATCATGAACACTGAAGCTTTCTTT; CDR3: CASSLSGDIMNTEAFF
size: NA; length: 14; V: TRBV19; D: TRBD1; J: TRBJ2-7; DNA: TGTGCCAGTAAATGGAGGACAGGGGACTACGAGCAGTACTTC; CDR3: CASKWRTGDYEQYF
size: NA; length: 13; V: TRBV29-1; D: TRBD1; J: TRBJ2-7; DNA: TGCAGCGTTCCCGGGACAGGGGCCTACGAGCAGTACTTC; CDR3: CSVPGTGAYEQYF
size: NA; length: 14; V: TRBV7-9; D: TRBD1; J: TRBJ1-1; DNA: TGTGCTAGCAGCAACGACAGGGGCGGGTCATCAGCTTTCTTT; CDR3: CASSNDRGGSSAFF
size: few; length: 15; V: TRBV7-2; D: NA; J: TRBJ1-4; DNA: TGTGCCAGCAGCTCAACAGGACACGGAAATGAAAAACTGTTTTTT; CDR3: CASSSTGHGNEKLFF
size: NA; length: 15; V: TRBV7-2; D: NA; J: TRBJ2-7; DNA: TGTGCCAGCAGCTTACTTTTTAATCCCCCCTACGAGCAGTACTTC; CDR3: CASSLLFNPPYEQYF
size: NA; length: 12; V: TRBV6-2/TRBV6-3; D: NA; J: TRBJ1-5; DNA: TGTGCCAGCAGTTACGGAACCGATACGCAGCATTTT; CDR3: CASSYGTDTQHF
size: few; length: 14; V: TRBV6-6; D: NA; J: TRBJ1-1; DNA: TGTGCCAGCAGGATGGGGAGGAAGAACACTGAAGCTTTCTTT; CDR3: CASRMGRKNTEAFF
size: NA; length: 13; V: TRBV6-5; D: NA; J: TRBJ1-2; DNA: TGTGCCAGCAGTTACTCGACTTCGGCAGGCTACACCTTC; CDR3: CASSYSTSAGYTF
size: NA; length: 15; V: TRBV6-2/TRBV6-3; D: TRBD1; J: TRBJ1-1; DNA: TGTGCCAGCAGACCTCCAGGAGGGGGCGGCACTGAAGCTTTCTTT; CDR3: CASRPPGGGGTEAFF
size: NA; length: 13; V: TRBV4-1; D: NA; J: TRBJ2-7; DNA: TGCGCCAGCAGCCAAGAGGCTCTCTACGAGCAGTACTTC; CDR3: CASSQEALYEQYF
size: NA; length: 13; V: TRBV2; D: TRBD2; J: TRBJ2-1; DNA: TGTGCCAGCGGGCGGGGGGCCGACAATGAGCAGTTCTTC; CDR3: CASGRGADNEQFF
size: few; length: 13; V: TRBV7-2; D: TRBD1; J: TRBJ2-3; DNA: TGTGCCAGCAGCTTAAACCGACAGGGTGGGGAGTATTTT; CDR3: CASSLNRQGGEYF
size: NA; length: 13; V: TRBV20-1; D: NA; J: TRBJ2-7; DNA: TGCAGTGCTAGGACAGTGAGATCCTACGAGCAGTACTTC; CDR3: CSARTVRSYEQYF
size: few; length: 14; V: TRBV12-3/TRBV12-4; D: NA; J: TRBJ2-5; DNA: TGTGCCAGCAGTCCTGGGTATGGTCTAGAGACCCAGTACTTC; CDR3: CASSPGYGLETQYF
size: few; length: 15; V: TRBV7-2; D: NA; J: TRBJ1-4; DNA: TGTGCCAGCAGCTTAGTTGGGGGGGCGAGGGAAAAACTGTTTTTT; CDR3: CASSLVGGAREKLFF
size: many; length: 16; V: TRBV23-1; D: NA; J: TRBJ1-1; DNA: TGCGCCAGCAGTTGGTCTACGGGACTCCCGAACACTGAAGCTTTCTTT; CDR3: CASSWSTGLPNTEAFF